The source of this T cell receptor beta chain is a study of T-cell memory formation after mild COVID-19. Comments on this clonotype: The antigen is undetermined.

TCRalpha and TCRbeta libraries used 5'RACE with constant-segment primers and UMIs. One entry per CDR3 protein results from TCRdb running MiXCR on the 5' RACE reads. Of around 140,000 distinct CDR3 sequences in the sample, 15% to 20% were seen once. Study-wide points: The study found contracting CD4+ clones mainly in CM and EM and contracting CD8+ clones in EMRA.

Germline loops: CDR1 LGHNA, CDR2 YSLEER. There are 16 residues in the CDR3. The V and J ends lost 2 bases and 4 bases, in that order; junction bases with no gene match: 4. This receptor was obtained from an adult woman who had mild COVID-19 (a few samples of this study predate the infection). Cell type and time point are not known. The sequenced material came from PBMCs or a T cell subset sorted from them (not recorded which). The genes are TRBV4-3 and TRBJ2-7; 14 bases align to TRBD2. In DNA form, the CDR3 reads TGCGCCAGCAGCCAACAGGGACTAGCGGGAGTGTACGAGCAGTACTTC. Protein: CASSQQGLAGVYEQYF.